This is a list of T cell receptor beta chains from one sample in a study of blood T cell repertoires in COVID-19. The table came from immunoSEQ multiplex PCR; TCRdb's copy has only in-frame clones and leaves some out. The sample has 150,000 to 200,000 clones, about 80% seen once. Source material: peripheral blood. Every receptor here comes from a human donor with acute or convalescent COVID-19. The donor label of this sample is uncertain. The CDR3 runs from the conserved cysteine through the conserved F or W. Each record gives: D gene, CDR3 length, V gene, CDR3 protein. The D gene is left open where the match is weak.

.,15,TRBV5-1,CASSLDSKPNTEAFF
TRBD1,14,TRBV5-1,CASSTEQGAHEQFF
TRBD1,13,TRBV3-1/TRBV3-2,CASSRGQGLEQYF
.,14,TRBV15,CATSGEQIRGELFF
TRBD1,12,TRBV29-1,CSAWTGGGGYTF
TRBD2,15,TRBV11-1,CASSHGLASTDTQYF
TRBD1,14,TRBV7-9,CASSLGTDNEKLFF
TRBD1,13,TRBV12-3/TRBV12-4,CASSRDSRRAQHF
.,13,TRBV2,CASSYQSQETQYF
TRBD1,15,TRBV11-3,CASSSTGTGPNEQFF
.,13,TRBV19,CASSIGGIRGYTF
.,15,TRBV14,CASSQNTKSSYEQYF
.,15,TRBV7-6,CASSLEASGTDTQYF
.,14,TRBV5-1,CASRLGGDNQPQHF
TRBD2,17,TRBV2,CASWGLATAYSYNEQFF
.,14,TRBV5-5,CASSLGGTTSPLHF
.,15,TRBV5-1,CASSSDLTRSYEQYF
.,13,TRBV9,CASSAQGVTEAFF
TRBD2,17,TRBV3-1/TRBV3-2,CASSQDSGGGGTDTQYF
TRBD1,13,TRBV5-5,CASSSGTGYEQYF
.,15,TRBV3-1/TRBV3-2,CASSQDLGASYGYTF
TRBD1,13,TRBV5-4,CASSTFRQGGYTF
TRBD2,13,TRBV7-9,CASSSSGGETQYF